This T cell receptor beta chain emerged from a study of shared clonotypes between healthy human individuals. Assay used: immunoSEQ multiplex PCR; TCRdb lists only in-frame clones, some missing. Counted here are approximately 2,000,000 clones, 92% occurring once; the ten biggest clones make up about 0.36%. The CDR3 has 15 amino acids. V lost 1 base and J 2 bases, leaving 10 bases between the germline ends. Germline V CDR1 and CDR2: SGHTA, FQGNSA. This clone was seen a single time. This sequence was found in a young man in good health. Some clones in this sample may be carry-over from other donors' samples. The sequenced sample was naive CD4+ T cells from PBMCs. Regarding subset: CD45RA+ positively selected. This chain connects TRBV7-2 to TRBJ2-3, with a possible D match to TRBD1 (5 bases). CDR3 loop: CASSLGGGPTDTQYF. The CDR3 nucleotides read TGTGCCAGCAGCTTAGGGGGCGGCCCCACAGATACGCAGTATTTT.